This T cell receptor beta chain was sequenced in a study of blood T cell repertoires in COVID-19. Study as a whole: Material from acute and convalescent COVID-19 was sourced from the United States, Italy and Spain. PBMCs, B-cell-depleted T cells, or T cells were the source of the cDNA or gDNA that made up the material.

Authors' analysis steps: Researchers report that nucleated cell counts were estimated from reference gene primer amplification. Some clones are missing from TCRdb's copy, which holds only in-frame ones; the method was immunoSEQ multiplex PCR. The V and J calls and clone size were taken over from that table, and D and trimming were inferred from the DNA. The sample consists of about 160,000 clones, approximately 82% of them appearing once. CDR3 length: 14 amino acids. Germline V gene sequence: CDR1 SNHLY, CDR2 FYNNEI. Trimming removed 3 bases from V and 0 bases from J, with 6 bases in between. This receptor was identified in a woman aged 80 or over with acute or convalescent COVID-19. The chain is built from TRBV2 and TRBJ1-5, with D perhaps matching TRBD1 (5 bases). The sample comprised peripheral blood. The CDR3 is CASSETDSNQPQHF. For the CDR3, the DNA is TGTGCCAGCAGTGAGACAGATAGCAATCAGCCCCAGCATTTT.